Listed below are T cell receptor beta chains from one sample, sequenced in a study of PD-L1 blockade in urothelial cancer. TCRdb's table, derived via immunoSEQ multiplex PCR, lists solely in-frame clones and lacks some. This repertoire shows some 30,000 clones, about 79% found once; its top ten account for approximately 3.3%. The source material was PBMCs, sampled around atezolizumab (anti-PD-L1) treatment. The receptors were sampled from an older man with urothelial cancer. Both conserved end residues are part of each CDR3. The order of the fields is J gene, D gene, clone size, V gene, CDR3 protein, CDR3 DNA. The D gene is left open where the match is weak. Clone size is not always given. Where it is, it says once, few, many or a class for expanded clones.

J gene: TRBJ2-1; D gene: TRBD2; clone size: NA; V gene: TRBV11-3; CDR3 protein: CASSSRTSGRDEQFF; CDR3 DNA: TGTGCCAGCAGCTCAAGGACTAGCGGGAGGGATGAGCAGTTCTTC
J gene: TRBJ2-4; D gene: NA; clone size: few; V gene: TRBV11-3; CDR3 protein: CASSIYRGGLNKNIQYF; CDR3 DNA: TGTGCCAGCAGCATATACAGGGGGGGATTAAACAAAAACATTCAGTACTTC
J gene: TRBJ2-7; D gene: NA; clone size: NA; V gene: TRBV7-9; CDR3 protein: CASSSPGDLASEQYF; CDR3 DNA: TGTGCCAGCAGCTCACCGGGGGATCTAGCGAGCGAGCAGTACTTC
J gene: TRBJ2-1; D gene: TRBD2; clone size: once; V gene: TRBV7-9; CDR3 protein: CASSLELAGLFKQFF; CDR3 DNA: TGTGCCAGCAGCTTAGAGCTAGCGGGCCTCTTTAAGCAGTTCTTC
J gene: TRBJ2-1; D gene: NA; clone size: NA; V gene: TRBV28; CDR3 protein: CASSLAGEGRNEQFF; CDR3 DNA: TGTGCCAGCAGTTTAGCGGGTGAGGGTAGGAATGAGCAGTTCTTC
J gene: TRBJ2-7; D gene: TRBD1; clone size: NA; V gene: TRBV19; CDR3 protein: CASSGATGGVNEQYF; CDR3 DNA: TGTGCCAGTAGTGGGGCGACAGGGGGCGTCAACGAGCAGTACTTC
J gene: TRBJ2-7; D gene: NA; clone size: NA; V gene: TRBV5-1; CDR3 protein: CASSLTGSSYEQYF; CDR3 DNA: TGCGCCAGCAGCTTAACCGGGAGCTCCTACGAGCAGTACTTC
J gene: TRBJ2-2; D gene: NA; clone size: NA; V gene: TRBV5-1; CDR3 protein: CASSLERVDTGELFF; CDR3 DNA: TGCGCCAGCAGCTTGGAGAGGGTGGACACCGGGGAGCTGTTTTTT
J gene: TRBJ2-3; D gene: NA; clone size: NA; V gene: TRBV6-1; CDR3 protein: CASISRYTDTQYF; CDR3 DNA: TGTGCCAGCATATCTAGATACACAGATACGCAGTATTTT
J gene: TRBJ2-3; D gene: TRBD2; clone size: NA; V gene: TRBV10-1; CDR3 protein: CASSPTAGARTDTQYF; CDR3 DNA: TGCGCCAGCAGCCCCACAGCGGGGGCGCGTACAGATACGCAGTATTTT
J gene: TRBJ2-2; D gene: TRBD1; clone size: NA; V gene: TRBV19; CDR3 protein: CASSLGDRGSGELFF; CDR3 DNA: TGTGCCAGTAGTTTGGGGGACAGGGGGTCCGGGGAGCTGTTTTTT
J gene: TRBJ2-1; D gene: TRBD2; clone size: few; V gene: TRBV9; CDR3 protein: CASSSDSSGSFHNEQFF; CDR3 DNA: TGTGCCAGCAGCTCAGATTCTAGCGGGAGCTTCCACAATGAGCAGTTCTTC
J gene: TRBJ1-1; D gene: NA; clone size: NA; V gene: TRBV4-1; CDR3 protein: CASSLTDSAGTEAFF; CDR3 DNA: TGCGCCAGCAGCCTGACGGACAGTGCAGGTACTGAAGCTTTCTTT
J gene: TRBJ1-1; D gene: NA; clone size: NA; V gene: TRBV2; CDR3 protein: CASKGDTEAFF; CDR3 DNA: TGTGCCAGCAAAGGGGATACTGAAGCTTTCTTT
J gene: TRBJ2-5; D gene: NA; clone size: NA; V gene: TRBV11-2; CDR3 protein: CASSPFSGRGPQYF; CDR3 DNA: TGTGCCAGCAGCCCCTTTAGTGGGCGGGGGCCCCAGTACTTC
J gene: TRBJ1-5; D gene: NA; clone size: NA; V gene: TRBV19; CDR3 protein: CASSATAHQPQHF; CDR3 DNA: TGTGCCAGTAGTGCGACAGCTCATCAGCCCCAGCATTTT
J gene: TRBJ2-5; D gene: NA; clone size: once; V gene: TRBV18; CDR3 protein: CASSTGYKETQYF; CDR3 DNA: TGTGCCAGCTCTACAGGGTACAAAGAGACCCAGTACTTC
J gene: TRBJ2-6; D gene: NA; clone size: NA; V gene: TRBV18; CDR3 protein: CASSTNRAGANVLTF; CDR3 DNA: TGTGCCAGCTCCACTAACAGGGCTGGGGCCAACGTCCTGACTTTC
J gene: TRBJ1-1; D gene: NA; clone size: NA; V gene: TRBV19; CDR3 protein: CASSIVPPGQGLNTEAFF; CDR3 DNA: TGTGCCAGTAGTATAGTTCCCCCAGGGCAGGGTTTGAACACTGAAGCTTTCTTT
J gene: TRBJ2-1; D gene: TRBD2; clone size: NA; V gene: TRBV7-9; CDR3 protein: CASSLSHKREGSRNEQFF; CDR3 DNA: TGTGCCAGCAGCTTATCCCACAAGCGGGAGGGTTCGAGGAATGAGCAGTTCTTC
J gene: TRBJ2-1; D gene: TRBD2; clone size: NA; V gene: TRBV15; CDR3 protein: CATSRFSGSNRNEQFF; CDR3 DNA: TGTGCCACCAGCAGATTTAGCGGGAGTAACAGGAATGAGCAGTTCTTC
J gene: TRBJ2-5; D gene: NA; clone size: NA; V gene: TRBV7-6; CDR3 protein: CASRAGTGQETQYF; CDR3 DNA: TGTGCCAGCAGAGCCGGGACTGGCCAAGAGACCCAGTACTTC
J gene: TRBJ2-3; D gene: TRBD2; clone size: NA; V gene: TRBV7-2; CDR3 protein: CASTLLAGGLGTDTQYF; CDR3 DNA: TGTGCCAGCACCTTGCTAGCGGGGGGGCTGGGCACAGATACGCAGTATTTT
J gene: TRBJ2-2; D gene: TRBD2; clone size: few; V gene: TRBV6-6; CDR3 protein: CASSPPGRVSAGELFF; CDR3 DNA: TGTGCCAGCAGCCCTCCGGGGAGGGTGTCTGCCGGGGAGCTGTTTTTT
J gene: TRBJ2-7; D gene: TRBD2; clone size: NA; V gene: TRBV7-9; CDR3 protein: CASSPERERDEQYF; CDR3 DNA: TGTGCCAGCAGCCCCGAGCGGGAACGAGACGAGCAGTACTTC